Listed here are 14 T cell receptor beta chains from one sample, sequenced in a study of blood T cells in healthy people across ages (dated by TCRdb to 2013 to 2016). The library was produced with 5' RACE. Sequencing was carried out with an Illumina HiSeq 2500. A second PCR of about 7 to 12 cycles was run with a J-beta primer mix and a sample-barcoded 5' primer. The public reads were reprocessed in TCRdb via fastp at Q25 and MiXCR, keeping in-frame beta chains. Each entry is one CDR3 protein sequence, shown with its most common DNA and genes. A total of 700,000 to 900,000 distinct CDR3 sequences appear in this sample, approximately 24% of them only once. The ten largest account for 2.5% to 3.5% of the sample. The same data also contributed to another study, on T cells of mothers and their children.

The sequenced sample was blood. The receptors originated from a boy between 5 and 17 years old in good health.

The chain uses TRBV7-7 and TRBJ2-4; 7 bases match TRBD2. The junction had 5 bases not matched to a gene; V was cut back by 3 bases and J by 0 bases. This CDR3 region has 16 residues. The germline V gene has CDR1 SSHAT and CDR2 FNYEAQ (reference sequence). The CDR3 loop is CASSFREGIAKNIQYF. CDR3 nucleotide sequence: TGTGCCAGCAGCTTCAGGGAGGGTATAGCCAAAAACATTCAGTACTTC.

Turning to this clonotype: At one boundary the junction diverges from the germline segment, which might be a read error. The gene calls are TRBV6-5 and TRBJ1-2; maybe TRBD1 (6 bases). CDR1 and CDR2 from the germline V gene are MNHEY and SVGAGI. This CDR3 is built from 14 residues. In nucleotides, the CDR3 is TGTGCCAGCAGCCGACAGGTTTCGGATAGTGGCCACACCTTC. It yields the protein CASSRQVSDSGHTF.

This clonotype was detected only a few times. V and J are TRBV5-1 and TRBJ2-1; 7 nucleotides match TRBD2. The CDR3 spans 15 residues. Trimming at V came to 3 bases and at J to 3 bases, leaving 6 bases not matched to a gene. Germline-derived CDR1 and CDR2 are SGHRS and YFSETQ. In DNA form, the CDR3 reads TGCGCCAGCAGCTCGGGACTAATCGGCTACAATGAGCAGTTCTTC. It codes for CASSSGLIGYNEQFF.

The chain uses TRBV12-3 or TRBV12-4 and TRBJ2-1, with D unclear. The DNA end is more similar to TRBJ2-7, so the J call may be wrong. The CDR3 is 12 amino acids. The CDR3 reads CASTTYGGEQYF. The CDR3 DNA reads TGTGCCAGCACTACCTACGGTGGCGAGCAGTACTTC.

V and J are TRBV20-1 and TRBJ1-3; 7 positions agree with TRBD1. V was pared by 6 bases and J by 0 bases, with 8 bases of the junction left unmatched. The CDR3 contains 15 residues. Per the germline V gene, CDR1 is DFQATT and CDR2 is SNEGSKA (reference sequence). DNA of the CDR3: TGCAGTGCCCGACAGGGCCCCTACTCTGGAAACACCATATATTTT. Translation gives CSARQGPYSGNTIYF.

The chain recombines TRBV18 with TRBJ2-5; weak D call: TRBD1 (5 bases). The J call may not be correct, given that the DNA end is closer to TRBJ2-7. CDR1 and CDR2 from the germline V gene are KGHSH and LQKENI. The CDR3 has 21 amino acids. Here the CDR3 DNA reads TGTGCCAGCTCACCGGACCTTTCGACCAAGGGGTACTTGGGGCAGACAAACGAGCAGTACTTC. Its protein product is CASSPDLSTKGYLGQTNEQYF.

The genes are TRBV14 and TRBJ2-5; D call uncertain. The length of the CDR3 is 15 residues. Germline V lookup: CDR1 SGHDN, CDR2 FVKESK. The ends were cut back, 1 base at V and 1 base at J, with 10 bases in the middle. CDR3 residues: CASSQALGRQETQYF. CDR3 in DNA: TGTGCCAGCAGCCAAGCCTTGGGTCGCCAAGAGACCCAGTACTTC.

Note on this clonotype: A read error is likely, as this CDR3 ends without the conserved phenylalanine or tryptophan. J is TRBJ1-4 and V is TRBV7-9; D gene unclear. V gave up 7 bases and J gave up 0 bases, with 12 bases separating them. CDR1 and CDR2 (germline): SEHNR, FQNEAQ (reference sequence). This CDR3 spans 15 amino acids. CDR3 in DNA: TGTGCCAGCAAGCCTTCACTTACAACTAATGAAAAACTGTTTCTT. Translating it yields CASKPSLTTNEKLFL.

The chain is built from TRBV18 and TRBJ2-7, with TRBD2 as a possible D gene (6 bases). From germline, CDR1 is KGHSH and CDR2 LQKENI. CDR3 size: 14 residues. V dropped 0 bases and J dropped 4 bases, with 10 bases sitting between them. The CDR3 nucleotides read TGTGCCAGCTCACCACCGGAGGGGAGGTACGAGCAGTACTTC. This encodes CASSPPEGRYEQYF.

This chain connects TRBV9 to TRBJ2-3; 14 nucleotides agree with TRBD2. The CDR3 sequence is 16 residues long. V was clipped by 3 bases and J by 5 bases; unmatched bases: 5. Germline V gene lookup returns CDR1 SGDLS and CDR2 YYNGEE. In nucleotides, the CDR3 is TGTGCCAGCAGCGAAACCGGGACTAGCGGGGGAGATACGCAGTATTTT. Translation gives CASSETGTSGGDTQYF.

The gene calls are TRBV27 and TRBJ1-6; D is undetermined. CDR1 is MNHEY, CDR2 SMNVEV, per germline (reference sequence). This CDR3 is built from 14 residues. Trimming took off 10 bases at V and 0 bases at J, with 10 bases between the two ends. CDR3 bases: TGTGCCATCAAACAGAGCTCCTATAATTCACCCCTCCACTTT. Its translation is CAIKQSSYNSPLHF.

This chain connects TRBV27 to TRBJ1-6, with D possibly being TRBD1 (6 bases). Germline V CDR1 and CDR2: MNHEY, SMNVEV (reference sequence). Trimming took off 6 bases at V and 4 bases at J, with 13 bases between the two ends. The CDR3 totals 15 residues. As DNA, the CDR3 is TGTGCCAGCAGGGCAGGGGTATTGTATAATTCACCCCTCCACTTT. Amino acids: CASRAGVLYNSPLHF.

This clonotype showed up just a few times. This chain links TRBV3-1 with TRBJ2-2; 9 positions agree with TRBD1. This CDR3 has 16 amino acids. With 3 bases clipped from V and 2 bases from J, the junction kept 4 bases outside the gene matches. The V gene's germline CDR1 is LGHDT and CDR2 YNNKEL (reference sequence). The CDR3 DNA is TGTGCCAGCAGCCATTGGGACAGGGCAAACACCGGGGAGCTGTTTTTT. The encoded protein is CASSHWDRANTGELFF. The full variable domain, its missing parts supplied by reference TRBV3-1 and TRBJ2-2, is DTAVSQTPKYLVTQMGNDKSIKCEQNLGHDTMYWYKQDSKKFLKIMFSYNNKELIINETVPNRFSPKSPDKAHLNLHINSLELGDSAVYFCASSHWDRANTGELFFGEGSRLTVL.

This clonotype appeared many times. The genes are TRBV6-4 and TRBJ2-5, with D perhaps TRBD1 (6 bases). Germline V CDR1 and CDR2: MRHNA, SNTAGT. V lost 3 bases and J 5 bases, leaving 16 bases between the germline ends. The CDR3 is 15 amino acids. This CDR3 reads CASSEFGQPGETQYF. In DNA, the CDR3 is TGTGCCAGCAGTGAATTCGGACAGCCGGGGGAGACCCAGTACTTC.